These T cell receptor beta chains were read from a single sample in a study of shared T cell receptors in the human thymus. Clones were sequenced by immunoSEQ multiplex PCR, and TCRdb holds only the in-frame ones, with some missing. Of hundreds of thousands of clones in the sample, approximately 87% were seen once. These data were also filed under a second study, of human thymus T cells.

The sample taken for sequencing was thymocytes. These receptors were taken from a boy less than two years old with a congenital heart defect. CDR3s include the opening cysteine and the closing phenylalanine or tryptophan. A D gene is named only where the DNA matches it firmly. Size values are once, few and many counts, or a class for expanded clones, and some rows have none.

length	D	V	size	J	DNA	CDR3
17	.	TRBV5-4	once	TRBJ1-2	TGTGCCAGCAGCTTGGCGCGGGGGCGCGCGGTTCTCCGGGGCTACACCTTC	CASSLARGRAVLRGYTF
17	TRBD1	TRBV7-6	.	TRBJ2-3	TGTGCCAGCAGCTCCAGCAGGGACAGGGAAGGCACAGATACGCAGTATTTT	CASSSSRDREGTDTQYF
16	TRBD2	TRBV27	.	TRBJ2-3	TGTGCCAGCAGCCGCGGGACTAGCGGGGGATTGGTTACGCAATATTTT	CASSRGTSGGLVTQYF
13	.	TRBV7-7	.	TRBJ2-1	TGTGCCAGCAGCGTAACTAGGCGTAATGAGCAGTTCTTC	CASSVTRRNEQFF
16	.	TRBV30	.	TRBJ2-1	TGTGCCTGGAGGTACAGGGCCTTCTCCACCTACAATGAGCAGTTCTTC	CAWRYRAFSTYNEQFF
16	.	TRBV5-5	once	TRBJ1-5	TGTGCCAGCAGCGCTGCCCCCCCCCTAGGCAATCAGCCCCAGCATTTT	CASSAAPPLGNQPQHF
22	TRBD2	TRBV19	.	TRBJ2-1	TGTGCCAGTAGCCGGCCGGGACAGGGTTCGGTACTAGCGGGAGGGACCTACAATGAGCAGTTCTTC	CASSRPGQGSVLAGGTYNEQFF
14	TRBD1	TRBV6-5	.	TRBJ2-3	TGTGCCAGCAGTCAGGACAGGGGCACAGATACGCAGTATTTT	CASSQDRGTDTQYF
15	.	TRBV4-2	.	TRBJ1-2	TGTGCCAGCAGCCAAGTGGTTGAGGGAGGCTATGGCTACACCTTC	CASSQVVEGGYGYTF
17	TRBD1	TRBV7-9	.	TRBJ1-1	TGTGCCAGCAGCTTATTGTCCGACAGGGCAAGGGTCACTGAAGCTTTCTTT	CASSLLSDRARVTEAFF
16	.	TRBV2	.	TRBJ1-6	TGTGCCAGCAGGCCGACAGGAAGCTCCTATAATTCCCCCCTCCACTTT	CASRPTGSSYNSPLHF
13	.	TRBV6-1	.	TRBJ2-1	TGTGCCAGCAGTAACAACAGGGCTAATGAGCAGTTCTTC	CASSNNRANEQFF
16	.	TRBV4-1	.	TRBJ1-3	TGCGCCAGCAGCCAAGAGACAGCTAGCTCTGGAAACACCATATATTTT	CASSQETASSGNTIYF
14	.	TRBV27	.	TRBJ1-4	TGTGCCAGCAGTTTCGAGGGGGCTAATGAAAAACTGTTTTTT	CASSFEGANEKLFF
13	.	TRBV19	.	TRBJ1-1	TGTGCCAGTAGTACCGGGATCGGGGGTAGTGCTTTCTTT	CASSTGIGGSAFF
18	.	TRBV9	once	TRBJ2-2	TGTGCCAGCAGCCCTAAAACCAGTACAGGGAAGAACACCGGGGAGCTGTTTTTT	CASSPKTSTGKNTGELFF
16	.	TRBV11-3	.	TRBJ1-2	TGTGCCAGCAGCTTAGAGGGGCCACAGACTAACTATGGCTACACCTTC	CASSLEGPQTNYGYTF
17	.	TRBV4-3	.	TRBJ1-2	TGCGCCAGCAGCCACCATGGATCAGGCCCCCCAAACTATGGCTACACCTTC	CASSHHGSGPPNYGYTF
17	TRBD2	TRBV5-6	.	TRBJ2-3	TGTGCCAGCAGCTGGACCAAACCGGGACTAGGGGCAGATACGCAGTATTTT	CASSWTKPGLGADTQYF
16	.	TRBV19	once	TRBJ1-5	TGTGCCAGTATCCAGAATCCGGGACACCTAGATCAGCCCCAGCATTTT	CASIQNPGHLDQPQHF
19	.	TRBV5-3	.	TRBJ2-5	TGTGCCAGAAGCTGTACCCAACCCAACACGCGGACAGTGGGGGAGACCCAGTACTTC	CARSCTQPNTRTVGETQYF
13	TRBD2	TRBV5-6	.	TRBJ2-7	TGTGCCAGCAGCTGGACTAGCGCCTACGAGCAGTACTTC	CASSWTSAYEQYF
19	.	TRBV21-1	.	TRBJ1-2	TGTGCCAGCAGCAAAGAGAGGGCCAACAGGGAGGGGTATGGGTATGGCTACACCTTC	CASSKERANREGYGYGYTF
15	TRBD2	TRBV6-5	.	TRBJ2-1	TGTGCCAGCAGTCTAGCGGGAGGGCCCTACAATGAGCAGTTCTTC	CASSLAGGPYNEQFF